The present T cell receptor beta chain was sequenced within a study of identical twins. The table lists this clonotype with many counts. CDR1 is SGHDN, CDR2 FVKESK, per germline. The V end was cut by 5 bases, the J end by 0 bases, with 11 bases between. CDR3 size: 15 residues. A single record per CDR3 protein comes from TCRdb applying MiXCR to the 5' RACE reads. The data hold 700,000 to 950,000 distinct CDR3 sequences, with roughly an eighth observed a single time. The same specimen was also included in a second study, on yellow fever vaccine responses in identical twins.

The chain joins TRBV14 to TRBJ2-1; possibly TRBD1 for D (5 bases). The source is a woman between 18 and 29 years old in good health. The sequenced sample consisted of PBMCs. For the CDR3, the DNA is TGTGCCAGCAGCAGTATGGACATCTCCTACAATGAGCAGTTCTTC. It encodes CASSSMDISYNEQFF.